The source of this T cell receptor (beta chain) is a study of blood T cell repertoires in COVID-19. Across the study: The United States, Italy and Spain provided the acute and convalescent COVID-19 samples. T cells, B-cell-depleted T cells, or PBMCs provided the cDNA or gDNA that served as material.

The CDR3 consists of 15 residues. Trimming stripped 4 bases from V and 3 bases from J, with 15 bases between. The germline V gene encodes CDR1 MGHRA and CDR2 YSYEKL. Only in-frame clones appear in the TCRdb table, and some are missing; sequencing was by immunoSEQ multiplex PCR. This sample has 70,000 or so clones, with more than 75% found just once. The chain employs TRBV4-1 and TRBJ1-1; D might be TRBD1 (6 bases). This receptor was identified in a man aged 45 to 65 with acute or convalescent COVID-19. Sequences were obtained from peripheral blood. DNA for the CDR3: TGCGCCAGCAGCCTGGGGGCACACCTTTACACTGAAGCTTTCTTT. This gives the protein CASSLGAHLYTEAFF.